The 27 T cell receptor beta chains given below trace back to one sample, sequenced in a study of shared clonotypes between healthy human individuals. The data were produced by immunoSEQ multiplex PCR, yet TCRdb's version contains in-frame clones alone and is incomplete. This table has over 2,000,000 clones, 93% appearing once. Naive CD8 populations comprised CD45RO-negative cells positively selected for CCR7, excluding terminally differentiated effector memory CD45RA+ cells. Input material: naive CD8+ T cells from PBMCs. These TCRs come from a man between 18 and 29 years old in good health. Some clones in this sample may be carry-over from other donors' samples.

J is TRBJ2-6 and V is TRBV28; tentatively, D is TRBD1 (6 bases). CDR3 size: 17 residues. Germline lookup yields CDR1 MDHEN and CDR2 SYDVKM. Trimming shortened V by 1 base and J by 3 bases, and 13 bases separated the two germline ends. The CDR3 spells CASSLLARGYGANVLTF. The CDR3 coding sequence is TGTGCCAGCAGTTTATTGGCCAGGGGATATGGGGCCAACGTCCTGACTTTC.

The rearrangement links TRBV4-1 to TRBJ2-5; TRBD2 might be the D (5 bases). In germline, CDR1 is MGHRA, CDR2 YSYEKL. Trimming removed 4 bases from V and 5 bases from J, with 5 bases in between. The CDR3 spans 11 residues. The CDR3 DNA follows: TGCGCCAGCAGCCCGGGGGAGACCCAGTACTTC. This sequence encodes CASSPGETQYF.

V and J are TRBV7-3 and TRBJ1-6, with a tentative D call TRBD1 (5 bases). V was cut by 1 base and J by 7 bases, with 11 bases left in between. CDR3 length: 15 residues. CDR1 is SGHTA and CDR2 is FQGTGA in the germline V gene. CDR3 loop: CASSLNPGLNSPLHF. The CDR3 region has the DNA TGTGCCAGCAGCTTAAACCCGGGGCTGAATTCACCCCTCCACTTT.

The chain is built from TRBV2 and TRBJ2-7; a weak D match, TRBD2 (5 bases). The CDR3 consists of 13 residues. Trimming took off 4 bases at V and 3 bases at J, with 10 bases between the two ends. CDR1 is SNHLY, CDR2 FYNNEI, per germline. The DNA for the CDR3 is TGTGCCAGCAGTGCTGAGGGATACTACGAGCAGTACTTC. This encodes CASSAEGYYEQYF.

The CDR3 bases are TGTGCCAGCAGCGTAGTACCTTCTAGCACAGATACGCAGTATTTT. As protein: CASSVVPSSTDTQYF. The chain combines TRBV9 with TRBJ2-3; no clear D. CDR3 length equals 15 residues. V was cut by 0 bases and J by 0 bases, with 8 bases left in between. CDR1 is SGDLS, CDR2 YYNGEE, per germline.

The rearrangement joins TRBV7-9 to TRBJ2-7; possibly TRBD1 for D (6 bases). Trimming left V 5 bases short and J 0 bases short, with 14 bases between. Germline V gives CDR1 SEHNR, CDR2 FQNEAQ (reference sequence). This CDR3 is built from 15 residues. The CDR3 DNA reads TGTGCCAGCAGCCCCCGACAGGAAAGCTCCTACGAGCAGTACTTC. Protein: CASSPRQESSYEQYF.

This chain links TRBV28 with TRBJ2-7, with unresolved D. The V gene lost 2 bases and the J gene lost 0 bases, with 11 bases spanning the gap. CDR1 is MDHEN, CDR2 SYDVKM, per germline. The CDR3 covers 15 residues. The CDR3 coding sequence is TGTGCCAGCAGTTTAAGAGGTCAGGCCTCCTACGAGCAGTACTTC. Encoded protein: CASSLRGQASYEQYF.

The CDR3 reads CASSLVGRANEQYF. The DNA for the CDR3 is TGTGCCAGCAGCTTAGTCGGCAGGGCAAACGAGCAGTACTTC. V and J are TRBV7-9 and TRBJ2-7; D perhaps matches TRBD1 (5 bases). Between the trimmed V and J ends, which lost 1 base and 5 bases, there was a span of 12 bases. The CDR3 is made up of 14 amino acids. The germline CDR1 and CDR2 sequences are SEHNR and FQNEAQ (reference sequence). The variable domain in full, completed from reference TRBV7-9 and TRBJ2-7, reads DTGVSQNPRHKITKRGQNVTFRCDPISEHNRLYWYRQTLGQGPEFLTYFQNEAQLEKSRLLSDRFSAERPKGSFSTLEIQRTEQGDSAMYLCASSLVGRANEQYFGPGTRLTVT.

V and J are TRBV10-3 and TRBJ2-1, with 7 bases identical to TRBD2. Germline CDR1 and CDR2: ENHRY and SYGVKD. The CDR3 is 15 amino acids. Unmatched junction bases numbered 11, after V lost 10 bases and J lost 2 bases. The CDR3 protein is CASKPAGAPYNEQFF. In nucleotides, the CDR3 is TGTGCCAGCAAGCCTGCGGGAGCCCCCTACAATGAGCAGTTCTTC.

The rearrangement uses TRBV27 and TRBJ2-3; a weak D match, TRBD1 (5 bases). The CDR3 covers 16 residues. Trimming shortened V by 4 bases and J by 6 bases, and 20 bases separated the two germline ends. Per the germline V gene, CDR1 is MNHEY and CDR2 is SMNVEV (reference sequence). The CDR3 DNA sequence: TGTGCCAGCAGTTCTCGGGCAGGGCCTCGTTTCGATACGCAGTATTTT. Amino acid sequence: CASSSRAGPRFDTQYF.

CDR3 region: CASSLVGGSSNEQFF. CDR3 sequence (DNA): TGTGCCAGCAGTTTAGTCGGCGGGAGTAGTAATGAGCAGTTCTTC. The chain is built from TRBV27 and TRBJ2-1; 7 nucleotides agree with TRBD2. V gave up 2 bases and J gave up 7 bases; unmatched junction bases: 8. The CDR3 contains 15 residues. CDR1 and CDR2 (germline): MNHEY, SMNVEV (reference sequence).

CDR3 in amino acids: CASSQVALRPSDEQFF. The DNA for the CDR3 is TGCGCCAGCAGCCAAGTAGCGTTGAGGCCGTCAGATGAGCAGTTCTTC. J is TRBJ2-1 and V is TRBV4-1, with a possible D match to TRBD2 (5 bases). Trimming stripped 1 base from V and 8 bases from J, with 18 bases between. Germline V CDR1 and CDR2: MGHRA, YSYEKL. The CDR3 is made up of 16 amino acids.

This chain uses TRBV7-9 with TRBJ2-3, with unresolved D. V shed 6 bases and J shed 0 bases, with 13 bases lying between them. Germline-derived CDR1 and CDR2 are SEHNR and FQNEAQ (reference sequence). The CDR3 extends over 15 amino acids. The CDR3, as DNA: TGTGCCAGCAGTAAAGGCGACGGGAGCACAGATACGCAGTATTTT. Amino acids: CASSKGDGSTDTQYF.

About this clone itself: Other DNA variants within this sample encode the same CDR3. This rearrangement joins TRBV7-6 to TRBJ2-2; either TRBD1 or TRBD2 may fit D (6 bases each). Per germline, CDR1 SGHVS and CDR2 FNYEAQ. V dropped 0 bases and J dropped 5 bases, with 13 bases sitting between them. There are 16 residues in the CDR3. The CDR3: CASSLAGGRGTGELFF. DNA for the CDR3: TGTGCCAGCAGCTTAGCTGGGGGCCGGGGGACCGGGGAGCTGTTTTTT.

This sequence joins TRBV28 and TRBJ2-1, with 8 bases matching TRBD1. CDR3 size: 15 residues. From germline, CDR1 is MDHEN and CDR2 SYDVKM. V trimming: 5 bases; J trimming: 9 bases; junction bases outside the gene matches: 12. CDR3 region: CASSGAGGDFTEQFF. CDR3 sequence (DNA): TGTGCCAGCAGTGGGGCAGGGGGCGATTTTACTGAGCAGTTCTTC.

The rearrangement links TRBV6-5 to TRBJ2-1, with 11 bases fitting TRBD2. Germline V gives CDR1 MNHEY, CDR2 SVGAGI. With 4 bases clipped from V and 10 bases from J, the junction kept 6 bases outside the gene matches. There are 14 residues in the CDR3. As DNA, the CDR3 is TGTGCCAGCAGTTTCGTAGCGGGAGGGAGGGAGCAGTTCTTC. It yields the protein CASSFVAGGREQFF.

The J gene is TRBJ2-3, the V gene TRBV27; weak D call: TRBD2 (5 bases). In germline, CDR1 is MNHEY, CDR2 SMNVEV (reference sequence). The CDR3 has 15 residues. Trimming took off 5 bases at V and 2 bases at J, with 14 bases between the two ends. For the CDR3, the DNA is TGTGCCAGCAGTCCCGGACGAGGACTCACAGATACGCAGTATTTT. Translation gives CASSPGRGLTDTQYF.

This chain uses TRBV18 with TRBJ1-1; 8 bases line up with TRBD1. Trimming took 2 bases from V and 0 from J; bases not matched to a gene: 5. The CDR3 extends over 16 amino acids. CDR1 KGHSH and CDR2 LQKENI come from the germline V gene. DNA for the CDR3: TGTGCCAGCTCACCAGGACAGGGAGGAATGAACACTGAAGCTTTCTTT. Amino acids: CASSPGQGGMNTEAFF.

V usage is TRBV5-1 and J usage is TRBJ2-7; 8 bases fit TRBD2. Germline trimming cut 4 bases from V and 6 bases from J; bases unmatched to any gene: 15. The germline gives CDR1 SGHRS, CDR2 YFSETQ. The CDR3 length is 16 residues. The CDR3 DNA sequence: TGCGCCAGCAGCGGGGACTGGGCAGCGGGAGTGTCCGAGCAGTACTTC. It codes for CASSGDWAAGVSEQYF.

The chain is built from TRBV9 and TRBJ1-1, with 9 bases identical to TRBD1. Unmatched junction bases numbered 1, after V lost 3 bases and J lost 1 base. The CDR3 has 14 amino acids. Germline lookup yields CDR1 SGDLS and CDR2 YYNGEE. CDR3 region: CASSGGQGNTEAFF. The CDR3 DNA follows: TGTGCCAGCAGCGGGGGACAGGGGAACACTGAAGCTTTCTTT.

CDR3 region: CASSGLTGEWDTQYF. In nucleotides, the CDR3 is TGTGCCAGCAGCGGATTGACAGGGGAATGGGATACGCAGTATTTT. The chain links TRBV11-2 to TRBJ2-3, with TRBD1 identical over 8 bases. The CDR3 has 15 residues. The J segment lost 6 bases and the V segment lost 5 bases, leaving 10 bases of the junction unmatched. Germline lookup yields CDR1 SGHAT and CDR2 FQNNGV.

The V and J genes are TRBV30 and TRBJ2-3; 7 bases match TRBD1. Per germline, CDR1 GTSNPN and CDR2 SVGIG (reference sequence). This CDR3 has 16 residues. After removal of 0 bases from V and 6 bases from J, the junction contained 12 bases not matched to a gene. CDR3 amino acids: CAWSVLTGIVSDTQYF. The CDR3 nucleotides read TGTGCCTGGAGTGTCCTGACAGGGATTGTGTCGGATACGCAGTATTTT.

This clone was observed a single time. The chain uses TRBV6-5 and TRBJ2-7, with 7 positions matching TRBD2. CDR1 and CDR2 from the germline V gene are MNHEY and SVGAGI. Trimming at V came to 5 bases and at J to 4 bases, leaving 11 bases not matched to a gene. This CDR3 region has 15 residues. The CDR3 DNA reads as TGTGCCAGCAGTCCTCTCAGGGAGGGGCCGTACGAGCAGTACTTC. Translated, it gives CASSPLREGPYEQYF.

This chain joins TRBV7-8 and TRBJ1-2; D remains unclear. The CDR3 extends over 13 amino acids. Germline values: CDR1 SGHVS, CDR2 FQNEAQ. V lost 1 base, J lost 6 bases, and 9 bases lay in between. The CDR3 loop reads CASSLDRYDGYTF. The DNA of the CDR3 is TGTGCCAGCAGCTTAGATCGGTACGATGGCTACACCTTC.

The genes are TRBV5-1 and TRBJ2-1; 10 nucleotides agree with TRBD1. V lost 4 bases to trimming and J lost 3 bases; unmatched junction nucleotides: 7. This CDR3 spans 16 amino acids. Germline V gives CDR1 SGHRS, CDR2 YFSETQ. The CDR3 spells CASSLTTGGIYNEQFF. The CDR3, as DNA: TGCGCCAGCAGCCTGACGACAGGGGGCATCTACAATGAGCAGTTCTTC.

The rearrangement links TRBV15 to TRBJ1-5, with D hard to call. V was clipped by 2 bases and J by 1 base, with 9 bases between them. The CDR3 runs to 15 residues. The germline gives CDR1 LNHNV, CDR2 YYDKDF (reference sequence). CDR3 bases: TGTGCCACCAGCAGACTGTCGACCAGCAATCAGCCCCAGCATTTT. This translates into CATSRLSTSNQPQHF.

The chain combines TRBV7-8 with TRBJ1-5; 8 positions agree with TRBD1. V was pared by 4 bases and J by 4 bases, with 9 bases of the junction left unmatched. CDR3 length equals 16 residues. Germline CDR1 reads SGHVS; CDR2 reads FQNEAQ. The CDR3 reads CASSSGPRDRNQPQHF. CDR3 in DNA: TGTGCCAGCAGCTCTGGGCCAAGGGACAGGAATCAGCCCCAGCATTTT.